Below are 14 T cell receptor beta chains sequenced from a single sample in a study of T cells in localized non-small cell lung cancer. Assay: immunoSEQ multiplex PCR; the TCRdb copy retains only in-frame clones and omits some. The table has around 14,000 clones, about four fifths seen once; the top ten hold roughly 3.7%. Sequenced here: peripheral blood, sampled before any cancer treatment. The receptors come from a female donor older than 55 with stage I squamous cell lung carcinoma.

The gene calls are TRBV7-3 and TRBJ2-1; the D is unclear. The germline gives CDR1 SGHTA, CDR2 FQGTGA. CDR3 size: 13 residues. V lost 3 bases and J 5 bases, leaving 8 bases between the germline ends. The CDR3 region is CASSLTGDNEQFF. In DNA, the CDR3 is TGTGCCAGCAGCTTGACGGGCGACAATGAGCAGTTCTTC.

This clone was picked up one time. The chain is built from TRBV4-1 and TRBJ2-2, with TRBD2 matching 14 bases. The CDR3 runs 21 residues. V lost 2 bases, J lost 0 bases, and 11 bases stayed unmatched. Germline lookup yields CDR1 MGHRA and CDR2 YSYEKL. As DNA, the CDR3 is TGCGCCAGCAGCCAACTCGATCCGGGACTAGCGGGGGCCGCGAACACCGGGGAGCTGTTTTTT. The encoded protein is CASSQLDPGLAGAANTGELFF.

This clone was detected once. The chain joins TRBV4-3 to TRBJ2-3; D is unclear. The CDR3 sequence is 15 residues long. Germline loops: CDR1 LGHNA, CDR2 YSLEER. V was trimmed by 1 base and J by 1 base, leaving 9 bases between them. In DNA, the CDR3 is TGCGCCAGCAGCCAAGGATGGGCGGGCACAGATACGCAGTATTTT. It codes for CASSQGWAGTDTQYF.

The chain employs TRBV5-1 and TRBJ1-1; TRBD1 might be the D (5 bases). The germline CDR1 and CDR2 sequences are SGHRS and YFSETQ. This CDR3 region has 13 residues. The CDR3 sequence is CATRGERNTEAFF. The CDR3 region has the DNA TGCGCAACCCGGGGGGAACGGAACACTGAAGCTTTCTTT.

The CDR3 sequence is CASSWTNNEQFF. As DNA, the CDR3 is TGTGCCAGCAGCTGGACCAACAATGAGCAGTTCTTC. The rearrangement uses TRBV2 and TRBJ2-1; D gene ambiguous. The germline gives CDR1 SNHLY, CDR2 FYNNEI. V lost 6 bases and J lost 5, with 8 bases in between. There are 12 residues in the CDR3.

The V gene is TRBV7-2, the J gene TRBJ1-6; 8 bases line up with TRBD1. This CDR3 region has 16 residues. The germline V gene encodes CDR1 SGHTA and CDR2 FQGNSA. V lost 4 bases to trimming and J lost 7 bases; unmatched junction nucleotides: 9. The CDR3 DNA follows: TGTGCCAGCAGCTCACCCATGGACAGGGTGAATTCACCCCTCCACTTT. This encodes CASSSPMDRVNSPLHF.

This clone has more than one count but fewer than ten. The genes are TRBV27 and TRBJ2-5, with a possible D match to TRBD2 (7 bases). Germline V gene sequence: CDR1 MNHEY, CDR2 SMNVEV (reference sequence). The CDR3 loop spans 14 amino acids. The germline V and J ends were trimmed by 4 bases and 4 bases, with 13 bases remaining between them. CDR3 bases: TGTGCCAGCAGTTCGAGGGGGGGCACAGAGACCCAGTACTTC. Protein product: CASSSRGGTETQYF.

This chain's CDR3 is CASSPGTGGASGNSPLHF. As DNA, the CDR3 is TGCGCCAGCAGCCCCGGGACAGGGGGCGCCTCGGGGAATTCACCCCTCCACTTT. V is TRBV5-1 and J is TRBJ1-6; 12 bases line up with TRBD1. V was pared by 4 bases and J by 7 bases, with 12 bases of the junction left unmatched. This CDR3 spans 18 amino acids. Germline V gene data show CDR1 as SGHRS and CDR2 as YFSETQ.

J is TRBJ2-4 and V is TRBV30; TRBD2 matches at 9 bases. V dropped 4 bases and J dropped 6; count of bases not matched to a gene: 4. Germline V gene sequence: CDR1 GTSNPN, CDR2 SVGIG (reference sequence). The CDR3 spans 13 residues. The CDR3 region has the DNA TGTGCCTGGAAAGCGGGGGGCGGAAACATTCAGTACTTC. As protein: CAWKAGGGNIQYF.

The chain employs TRBV27 and TRBJ2-7; D gene ambiguous. Trimming removed 0 bases at V and 7 bases at J, with 16 bases between. Germline loops: CDR1 MNHEY, CDR2 SMNVEV (reference sequence). This CDR3 has 15 residues. Here the CDR3 reads CASSLSPTDPKEQYF. The CDR3 DNA is TGTGCCAGCAGTTTATCCCCAACGGACCCCAAAGAGCAGTACTTC.

The chain links TRBV4-2 to TRBJ2-2; D gene uncertain. V lost 1 base, J lost 6 bases, and 12 bases lay in between. CDR1 is LGHNA, CDR2 YNFKEQ, per germline. This CDR3 is built from 15 residues. The CDR3 coding sequence is TGTGCCAGCAGCCAAGGGCCCCCAGGCGCCGGGGAGCTGTTTTTT. Translated, it gives CASSQGPPGAGELFF.

The chain uses TRBV7-2 and TRBJ2-1; no clear D. V was trimmed by 4 bases and J by 6 bases, leaving 10 bases between them. The CDR3 is 13 amino acids. Germline V gene data show CDR1 as SGHTA and CDR2 as FQGNSA. The CDR3 sequence is CASSSEFFNEQFF. DNA of the CDR3: TGTGCCAGCAGCTCGGAATTTTTCAATGAGCAGTTCTTC.

The chain recombines TRBV27 with TRBJ2-7; maybe TRBD1 (5 bases). Deletions cut 6 bases from V and 7 bases from J, with 22 bases between. The germline V gene has CDR1 MNHEY and CDR2 SMNVEV (reference sequence). This CDR3 is 15 amino acids long. The CDR3 DNA sequence: TGTGCCAGCAGAATCATTGGGGCAGGGCTCTGGGAGCAGTACTTC. This sequence encodes CASRIIGAGLWEQYF.

This clone was counted once. This chain links TRBV4-2 with TRBJ2-5; the match to TRBD2 covers 13 bases. The CDR3 length is 18 residues. Germline-derived CDR1 and CDR2 are LGHNA and YNFKEQ. Trimming took 3 bases from V and 3 from J; bases not matched to a gene: 10. Here the CDR3 reads CASSHELAGGPGKETQYF. CDR3 nucleotides: TGTGCCAGCAGCCACGAACTAGCGGGGGGGCCTGGAAAAGAGACCCAGTACTTC.